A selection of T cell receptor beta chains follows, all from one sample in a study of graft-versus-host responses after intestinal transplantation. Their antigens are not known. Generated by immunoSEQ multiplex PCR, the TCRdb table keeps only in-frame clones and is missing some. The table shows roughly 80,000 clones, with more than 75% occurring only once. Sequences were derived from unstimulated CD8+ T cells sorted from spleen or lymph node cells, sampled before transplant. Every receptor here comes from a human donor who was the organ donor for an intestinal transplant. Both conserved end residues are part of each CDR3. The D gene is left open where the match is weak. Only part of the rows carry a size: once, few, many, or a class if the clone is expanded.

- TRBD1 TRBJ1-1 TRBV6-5 TGTGCCAGCAGAAGGACAGGGACGTCAGAAGCTTTCTTT CASRRTGTSEAFF
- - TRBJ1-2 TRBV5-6 TGTGCCAGCAGCTTCGATAGGTTTAACTATGGCTACACCTTC CASSFDRFNYGYTF
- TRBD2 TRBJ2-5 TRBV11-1 TGTGCCAGCAGCTTAGGTAGCGGGGGGTTACAAGAGACCCAGTACTTC CASSLGSGGLQETQYF
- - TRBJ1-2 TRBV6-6 TGTGCCAGCAGTACCAGTCTCGCCTTCGGCTACACCTTC CASSTSLAFGYTF
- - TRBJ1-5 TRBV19 TGTGCCAGTAGTAGAACCGTCAATCAGCCCCAGCATTTT CASSRTVNQPQHF
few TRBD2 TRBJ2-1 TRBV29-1 TGCAGCGTTGAAGATCTCCTAGCGGGGGGATTGTTCAATGAGCAGTTCTTC CSVEDLLAGGLFNEQFF
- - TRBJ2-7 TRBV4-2 TGTGCCAGCAGCCATGAAGACTCATTCTCCTACGAGCAGTACTTC CASSHEDSFSYEQYF
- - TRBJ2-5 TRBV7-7 TGTGCCAGCAGCCCCTTCAGCTCCCCCGGGGAGACCCAGTACTTC CASSPFSSPGETQYF
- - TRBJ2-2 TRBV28 TGTGCCAGCAGTTGGGGGGGGGCGGACACCGGGGAGCTGTTTTTT CASSWGGADTGELFF
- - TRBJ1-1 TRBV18 TGTGCCAGCTCACGGAGGGTCCATGAAGCTTTCTTT CASSRRVHEAFF
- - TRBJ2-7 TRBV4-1 TGCGCCAGCAGCCAAGCAAGGAACCGCTACGAGCAGTACTTC CASSQARNRYEQYF
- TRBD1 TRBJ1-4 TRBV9 TGTGCCAGCAGCGTAGCGGCGGGACAGATCAATGAAAAACTGTTTTTT CASSVAAGQINEKLFF
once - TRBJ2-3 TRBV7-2 TGTGCCAGCAGCTTACTCTTCGCGCAAACCACAGATACGCAGTATTTT CASSLLFAQTTDTQYF
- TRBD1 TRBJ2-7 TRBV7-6 TGTGCCAGCGGGCTACAGGGGTTCTCCTACGAGCAGTACTTC CASGLQGFSYEQYF
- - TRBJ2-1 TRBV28 TGTGCCAGCACCCGGTGGAGAAGAAGGGAGCAGTTCTTC CASTRWRRREQFF
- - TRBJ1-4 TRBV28 TGTGCCAGCAGTTTATGGGATGAAAAACTGTTTTTT CASSLWDEKLFF
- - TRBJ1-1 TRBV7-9 TGTGCCAGCAGCTTAGGACCGATGAACACTGAAGCTTTCTTT CASSLGPMNTEAFF
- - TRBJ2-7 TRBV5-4 TGTGCCAGCTCGACTCAGGGCCACGAGCAGTACTTC CASSTQGHEQYF
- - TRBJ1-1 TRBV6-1 TGTGCCAGCAGTGAAGCTGGGGAAGCTTTCTTT CASSEAGEAFF
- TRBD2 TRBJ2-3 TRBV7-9 TGTGCCAGCAGCTTACGCGGGGGGAGCACAGATACGCAGTATTTT CASSLRGGSTDTQYF
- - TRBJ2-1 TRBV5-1 TGCGCCAGCAGCCAGGGACCGTCAGACAATGAGCAGTTCTTC CASSQGPSDNEQFF
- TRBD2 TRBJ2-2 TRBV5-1 TGCGCCAGCAGCTTGGTATCTAGCGGGGCCGGGGAGCTGTTTTTT CASSLVSSGAGELFF
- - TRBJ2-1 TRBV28 TGTGCCAGCAGCTCACCCGGAGGCGGGGGCTCCGCTATTTACAATGAGCAGTTCTTC CASSSPGGGGSAIYNEQFF
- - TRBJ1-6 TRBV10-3 TGTGCCGTCGAACAGGGCCCCAATTCACCCCTCCACTTT CAVEQGPNSPLHF
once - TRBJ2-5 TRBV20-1 TGCAGTGCCGAGGGGGGGGAGACCCAGTACTTC CSAEGGETQYF
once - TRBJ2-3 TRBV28 TGTGCCAGCAGTTTCTGGGGGGATACGCAGTATTTT CASSFWGDTQYF